What follows is one T cell receptor (beta chain) and its context. From germline, CDR1 is SGHRS and CDR2 YFSETQ. With 1 base removed from V and 0 bases from J, the gap between germline ends came to 7 bases. CDR3 length equals 15 residues. This sample was included in a study of blood T cell repertoires in COVID-19. Looking at the study overall: The analysed material was cDNA or gDNA that came from T cells, B-cell-depleted T cells, or PBMCs.

Authors' processing steps: Counts of nucleated cells, estimated from reference gene primer amplification, were obtained. Assay: immunoSEQ multiplex PCR; the TCRdb copy retains only in-frame clones and omits some. V, J and clone size are taken as reported in that table, and D and trimming were inferred from the DNA itself. Found here are about 16,000 clones, 80% to 90% of them singletons; the top ten hold 10%. The sample taken for sequencing was peripheral blood. The V and J genes are TRBV5-1 and TRBJ2-2; no clear D gene. The TCR was taken from a man older than 75 with acute or convalescent COVID-19. The CDR3 DNA sequence: TGCGCCAGCAGCTTGCAGAACGCGAACACCGGGGAGCTGTTTTTT. Protein: CASSLQNANTGELFF.